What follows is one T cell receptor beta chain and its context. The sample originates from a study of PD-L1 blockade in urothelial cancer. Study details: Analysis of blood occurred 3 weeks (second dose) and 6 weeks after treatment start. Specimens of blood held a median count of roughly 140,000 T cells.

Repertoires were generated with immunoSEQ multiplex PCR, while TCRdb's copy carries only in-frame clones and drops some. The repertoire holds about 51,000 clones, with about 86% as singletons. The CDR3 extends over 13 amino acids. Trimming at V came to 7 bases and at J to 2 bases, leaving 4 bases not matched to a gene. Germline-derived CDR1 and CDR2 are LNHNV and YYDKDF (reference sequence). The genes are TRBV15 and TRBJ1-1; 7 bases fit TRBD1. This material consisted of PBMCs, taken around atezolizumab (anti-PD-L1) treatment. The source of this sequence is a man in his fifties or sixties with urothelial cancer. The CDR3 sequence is CATTRQGNTEAFF. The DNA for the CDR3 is TGTGCCACCACCCGACAGGGAAACACTGAAGCTTTCTTT.